The clone carrying this TCR beta chain showed up many times. Its target is unknown. V dropped 0 bases and J dropped 6 bases, with 13 bases sitting between them. This CDR3 is 15 amino acids long. Germline V gene lookup returns CDR1 SGHNT and CDR2 YYREEE (reference sequence). PBMCs were sourced from more than 9 ml fresh peripheral blood. This specimen comes from a study of T cells in Graves' hyperthyroidism and ophthalmopathy. Study-wide background: Peripheral blood was taken when the disease was first diagnosed, before any treatment began. Overall study findings and caveats: Among thyroid clonotypes expanded above 0.001, most also appeared in blood.

Amplified TCR beta CDR3 regions derived from RNA transcripts. HTBI primers drove first-round RT-PCR of the TCR CDR3. One entry per CDR3 protein, called by TCRdb with MiXCR from the multiplex PCR reads. Of 390,000 or so distinct CDR3 sequences listed, under 15% were seen once; the top ten hold around 14%. The chain joins TRBV5-4 to TRBJ2-1; tentatively, D is TRBD1 or TRBD2 (6 bases each). Sequencing was done on a sample of blood. The clonotype comes from a young man with Graves' ophthalmopathy. The CDR3 protein is CASSLAGARVNEQFF. The CDR3 DNA follows: TGTGCCAGCAGCTTGGCGGGGGCTCGGGTCAATGAGCAGTTCTTC.